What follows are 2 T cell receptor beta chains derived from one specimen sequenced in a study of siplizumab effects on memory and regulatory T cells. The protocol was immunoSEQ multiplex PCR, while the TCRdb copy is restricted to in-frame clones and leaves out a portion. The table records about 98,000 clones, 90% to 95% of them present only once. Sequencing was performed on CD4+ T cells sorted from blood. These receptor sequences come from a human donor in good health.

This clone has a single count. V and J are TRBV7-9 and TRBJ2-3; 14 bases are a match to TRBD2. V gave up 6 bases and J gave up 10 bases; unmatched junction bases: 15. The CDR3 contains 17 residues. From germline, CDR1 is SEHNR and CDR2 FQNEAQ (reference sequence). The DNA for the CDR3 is TGTGCCAGCAGTTCAGATGCCGGGACTAGCGGGAGTACAGCGCAGTATTTT. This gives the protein CASSSDAGTSGSTAQYF.

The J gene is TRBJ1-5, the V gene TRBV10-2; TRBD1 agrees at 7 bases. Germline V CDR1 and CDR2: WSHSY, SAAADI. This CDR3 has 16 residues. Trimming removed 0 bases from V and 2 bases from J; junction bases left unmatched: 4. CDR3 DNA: TGCGCCAGCAGTGAGTCGCTGGGGACAGGCAATCAGCCCCAGCATTTT. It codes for CASSESLGTGNQPQHF.